This T cell receptor beta chain was captured by sequencing in a study of T cell changes during pregnancy in multiple sclerosis. Generated by immunoSEQ multiplex PCR, the TCRdb table keeps only in-frame clones and is missing some. The sample lists about 50,000 clones, roughly 93% seen once, with about 4.1% in the top ten. The CDR3 contains 14 residues. The germline V gene encodes CDR1 SQVTM and CDR2 ANQGSEA. Trimming took 7 bases from V and 0 from J, leaving 16 bases between them. Here the sequenced sample was CD8+ T cells from peripheral blood mononuclear cells, taken in the first trimester of pregnancy. This sequence joins TRBV29-1 and TRBJ2-7; a weak D match, TRBD2 (8 bases). This receptor was obtained from a female donor with multiple sclerosis, enrolled in a pregnancy study. The CDR3 sequence: CSAREGAPSYEQYF. The CDR3 DNA reads as TGCAGCGCTCGGGAGGGGGCTCCCTCCTACGAGCAGTACTTC.